The 25 T cell receptor beta chains listed next were all sequenced from one sample in a study of spatial heterogeneity in lung cancer. Study-wide points: Tumor mutation counts were tracked by expanded intratumoral alpha and beta TCR counts.

The antigens of these receptors remain unknown. TCRdb fed the 5' RACE reads into MiXCR, producing one record per CDR3 protein. The repertoire holds about 16,000 distinct CDR3 sequences, around 7% seen once, with about 20% in the top ten. The time point here: sample taken at primary tumor resection. The specimen was lung tumor tissue, collected at surgery. Source of these receptors: a female donor with early-stage non-small cell lung cancer.

This clonotype was observed many times. This chain connects TRBV5-1 to TRBJ1-2; weak D call: TRBD1 (6 bases). Germline CDR1 is SGHRS and CDR2 is YFSETQ. Trimming shortened V by 5 bases and J by 2 bases, and 13 bases separated the two germline ends. The CDR3 loop spans 14 amino acids. CDR3 loop: CASRTTGSNYGYTF. The CDR3 DNA reads as TGCGCCAGCAGAACGACAGGATCGAACTATGGCTACACCTTC. Based on the CDR3 plus reference TRBV5-1 and TRBJ1-2, the full variable domain is KAGVTQTPRYLIKTRGQQVTLSCSPISGHRSVSWYQQTPGQGLQFLFEYFSETQRNKGNFPGRFSGRQFSNSRSEMNVSTLELGDSALYLCASRTTGSNYGYTFGSGTRLTVV.

This clonotype was observed a few times. V and J are TRBV20-1 and TRBJ2-1; 11 nucleotides agree with TRBD1. Germline V gene sequence: CDR1 DFQATT, CDR2 SNEGSKA (reference sequence). This CDR3 comprises 16 residues. J lost 4 bases, V lost 1 base, and 6 bases had no gene match. CDR3 bases: TGCAGTGCTAGAGTGGGACAGGGGGGCCCTTACAATGAGCAGTTCTTC. Translating gives CSARVGQGGPYNEQFF.

This clonotype was counted at least ten times. The chain has TRBV14 and TRBJ2-7; the match to TRBD1 covers 7 bases. J was trimmed by 6 bases and V by 4 bases; bases with no gene match: 12. The CDR3 consists of 15 residues. From germline, CDR1 is SGHDN and CDR2 FVKESK. In DNA form, the CDR3 reads TGTGCCAGCAGCCTTCTCACAGGGGATTTCGCCGAGCAGTACTTC. This translates into CASSLLTGDFAEQYF.

In its sample, this clonotype was seen many times. V is TRBV6-6 and J is TRBJ2-3; D might be TRBD1 (6 bases). In germline, CDR1 is MNHNY, CDR2 SVGAGI (reference sequence). The CDR3 is made up of 12 amino acids. Trimming took off 7 bases at V and 3 bases at J, with 8 bases between the two ends. The CDR3: CASTQGTDTQYF. In DNA, the CDR3 is TGTGCCAGCACCCAGGGGACAGATACGCAGTATTTT.

This clonotype has at least ten counts. The genes are TRBV30 and TRBJ2-3; 7 bases line up with TRBD1. V lost 4 bases, J lost 6 bases, and 1 base stayed unmatched. The CDR3 runs to 11 residues. Germline assignment: CDR1 GTSNPN and CDR2 SVGIG (reference sequence). The CDR3 loop is CAWTDRDTQYF. DNA of the CDR3: TGTGCCTGGACGGACAGGGATACGCAGTATTTT.

The V gene is TRBV5-5, the J gene TRBJ1-1; 10 positions match TRBD1. Per the germline V gene, CDR1 is SGHKS and CDR2 is YYEKEE (reference sequence). V was pared by 4 bases and J by 6 bases, with 12 bases of the junction left unmatched. The CDR3 extends over 16 amino acids. CDR3 sequence: CASSPGTGALNAEAFF. The CDR3 DNA sequence: TGTGCCAGCAGCCCCGGGACAGGGGCCCTCAATGCTGAAGCTTTCTTT.

This clonotype was detected many times. In nucleotides, the CDR3 is TGTGCCAGCAGCCCCACGTCCGGCGGGGGGTACGAGCAGTACTTC. It codes for CASSPTSGGGYEQYF. The chain is built from TRBV16 and TRBJ2-7; 8 bases map to TRBD2. Per the germline V gene, CDR1 is KGHSY and CDR2 is FQNENV. The CDR3 covers 15 residues. V shed 4 bases, J shed 4 bases, and the junction held 9 bases outside the gene matches.

This clonotype has at least ten counts. The chain is built from TRBV29-1 and TRBJ2-7; TRBD1 is a possible D gene (6 bases). V was pared by 5 bases and J by 4 bases, with 15 bases between. The CDR3 runs to 13 residues. Germline V CDR1 and CDR2: SQVTM, ANQGSEA. Here the CDR3 DNA reads TGCAGCGTTTCGGTGACAGGCCCGTACGAGCAGTACTTC. Its protein is CSVSVTGPYEQYF.

This clonotype was found a few times. The V gene is TRBV27, the J gene TRBJ2-5, with unresolved D. V gave up 5 bases and J gave up 5 bases, with 15 bases separating them. Germline CDR1 is MNHEY and CDR2 is SMNVEV (reference sequence). The CDR3 contains 14 residues. The CDR3 spells CASSPPSALETQYF. CDR3 DNA: TGTGCCAGCAGTCCACCCTCGGCCCTGGAGACCCAGTACTTC.

This clonotype occurred many times. The chain uses TRBV6-2 or TRBV6-3 and TRBJ2-7; the D is unclear. Per the germline V gene, CDR1 is MNHEY and CDR2 is SVGEGT. V was pared by 4 bases and J by 3 bases, with 13 bases between. The CDR3 loop spans 14 amino acids. CDR3 in amino acids: CASSSGQRHYEQYF. The CDR3 coding sequence is TGTGCCAGCAGTTCCGGGCAGCGCCACTACGAGCAGTACTTC.

Many counts were recorded for this clonotype. This chain uses TRBV20-1 with TRBJ1-6; tentative D call: TRBD1 (5 bases). V gave up 0 bases and J gave up 9 bases, with 12 bases separating them. CDR1 is DFQATT and CDR2 is SNEGSKA in the germline V gene (reference sequence). This CDR3 has 14 residues. The CDR3 sequence: CSARDRGSFSPLHF. In nucleotides, the CDR3 is TGCAGTGCTAGAGATCGGGGGTCTTTTTCACCCCTCCACTTT.

Note on this clonotype: A much larger clone differs from this one at a single base, so this may be a read error. The V and J genes are TRBV15 and TRBJ1-1; D not resolved. This CDR3 is built from 14 residues. CDR1 and CDR2 from the germline V gene are LNHNV and YYDKDF (reference sequence). CDR3 bases: TGTGCCACAATCAACACCAACGCGAACACTGCAGCTTTCTTT. Protein: CATINTNANTAAFF.

This clonotype was counted ten times or more. This rearrangement joins TRBV7-2 to TRBJ2-1, with 10 bases matching TRBD2. From germline, CDR1 is SGHTA and CDR2 FQGNSA. Losses at the gene ends were 5 bases for V and 0 bases for J; bases not matched to a gene: 10. This CDR3 contains 18 residues. The CDR3 sequence: CASSPWRASGGSYNEQFF. As DNA, the CDR3 is TGTGCCAGCAGCCCATGGAGGGCTAGCGGGGGCTCCTACAATGAGCAGTTCTTC.

The chain joins TRBV9 to TRBJ2-1; D may be TRBD1 (5 bases). This CDR3 has 15 residues. Trimming removed 0 bases from V and 7 bases from J, with 14 bases in between. Germline-derived CDR1 and CDR2 are SGDLS and YYNGEE. The CDR3 here is CASSVGQVQGNEQFF. CDR3 in DNA: TGTGCCAGCAGCGTAGGGCAGGTTCAGGGAAATGAGCAGTTCTTC.

This clonotype was recorded a few times. The chain recombines TRBV20-1 with TRBJ2-5, with TRBD1 identical over 8 bases. This CDR3 is 13 amino acids long. Per germline, CDR1 DFQATT and CDR2 SNEGSKA (reference sequence). After removal of 5 bases from V and 5 bases from J, the junction contained 7 bases not matched to a gene. The CDR3 coding sequence is TGCAGTGCTGGGGACAGGACTCTCGAGACCCAGTACTTC. Translating gives CSAGDRTLETQYF.

This clonotype was seen many times. This chain joins TRBV9 and TRBJ2-7; D remains ambiguous. V gave up 0 bases and J gave up 0 bases, with 7 bases separating them. In germline, CDR1 is SGDLS, CDR2 YYNGEE. The CDR3 extends over 14 amino acids. DNA of the CDR3: TGTGCCAGCAGCGTAGGGGCCACCTCCTACGAGCAGTACTTC. Its protein product is CASSVGATSYEQYF.

There are many counts of this clonotype. V usage is TRBV15 and J usage is TRBJ1-5, with TRBD1 identical over 7 bases. This CDR3 region has 17 residues. The V gene's germline CDR1 is LNHNV and CDR2 YYDKDF (reference sequence). V shed 0 bases, J shed 7 bases, and the junction held 12 bases outside the gene matches. The CDR3 sequence: CATSREYAGGRLQPQHF. In DNA form, the CDR3 reads TGTGCCACCAGCAGAGAATATGCAGGGGGGCGATTGCAGCCCCAGCATTTT.

This clonotype has ten or more counts. This sequence joins TRBV5-1 and TRBJ2-5; D is undetermined. Looked up from germline, CDR1 is SGHRS and CDR2 is YFSETQ. The germline V and J ends were trimmed by 0 bases and 1 base, with 1 base remaining between them. This CDR3 has 12 residues. The CDR3 coding sequence is TGCGCCAGCAGCTTGGCCCAAGAGACCCAGTACTTC. It encodes CASSLAQETQYF.

CDR3 nucleotide sequence: TGCAGTGCGCCAGGGGGCCTCAGCAATCAGCCCCAGCATTTT. Protein product: CSAPGGLSNQPQHF. The chain is built from TRBV20-1 and TRBJ1-5, with 8 positions matching TRBD1. The CDR3 is 14 amino acids. V lost 6 bases to trimming and J lost 1 base; unmatched junction nucleotides: 5. The V gene's germline CDR1 is DFQATT and CDR2 SNEGSKA (reference sequence).

V gene TRBV20-1 combines with J gene TRBJ2-5, with D unclear. The CDR3 contains 14 residues. The V end was cut by 6 bases, the J end by 5 bases, with 19 bases between. Germline CDR1 DFQATT, CDR2 SNEGSKA (reference sequence). In nucleotides, the CDR3 is TGCAGTGCCCCCCGTACTCGGGTGGGCGAGACCCAGTACTTC. It is translated as CSAPRTRVGETQYF.

This clonotype was recorded a few times. V is TRBV10-3 and J is TRBJ1-5; D perhaps matches TRBD1 (5 bases). The CDR3 has 14 residues. With 6 bases removed from V and 3 bases from J, the gap between germline ends came to 12 bases. The germline V gene has CDR1 ENHRY and CDR2 SYGVKD. In nucleotides, the CDR3 is TGTGCCATCAGCAAGGGGATACCCAATCAGCCCCAGCATTTT. It is translated as CAISKGIPNQPQHF.

Many counts were recorded for this clonotype. This sequence joins TRBV5-1 and TRBJ1-5; TRBD1 might be the D (5 bases). Germline CDR1 is SGHRS and CDR2 is YFSETQ. Trimming shortened V by 4 bases and J by 7 bases, and 15 bases separated the two germline ends. This CDR3 region has 14 residues. CDR3 region: CASSPGQAGQPQHF. The CDR3 DNA follows: TGCGCCAGCAGCCCGGGGCAGGCGGGACAGCCCCAGCATTTT.

This clonotype was counted at least ten times. The CDR3 protein is CASSYFPAGHYNEQFF. Written as DNA, the CDR3 is TGTGCCAGCAGTTACTTCCCGGCCGGGCACTACAATGAGCAGTTCTTC. The V gene is TRBV6-2 or TRBV6-3, the J gene TRBJ2-1; D unclear. Germline V CDR1 and CDR2: MNHEY, SVGEGT. CDR3 length: 16 amino acids. Trimming shortened V by 1 base and J by 3 bases, and 13 bases separated the two germline ends.

This clonotype was seen ten or more times. As DNA, the CDR3 is TGCGCCAGCAGCCAAGCCCCAGGGGGGGGAGATACGCAGTATTTT. This encodes CASSQAPGGGDTQYF. The rearrangement joins TRBV4-1 to TRBJ2-3, with D tentatively TRBD1 or TRBD2 (7 bases each). The length of the CDR3 is 15 residues. Germline V gene lookup returns CDR1 MGHRA and CDR2 YSYEKL. The germline V and J ends were trimmed by 1 base and 5 bases, with 13 bases remaining between them.

This clonotype has a count of ten or more. This sequence joins TRBV6-5 and TRBJ2-2, with D uncertain. V lost 2 bases and J lost 0, with 4 bases in between. CDR3 length: 14 amino acids. Germline lookup yields CDR1 MNHEY and CDR2 SVGAGI. This CDR3 is CASSYSPNTGELFF. CDR3 DNA sequence: TGTGCCAGCAGTTACAGCCCGAACACCGGGGAGCTGTTTTTT.